The rows below give T cell receptor beta chains drawn from one sample of a study of T cell responses to AZD1222 COVID-19 vaccine. Sequencing used immunoSEQ multiplex PCR; TCRdb keeps in-frame clones, though not all of them. The table has 75,000 to 100,000 clones, roughly 90% seen once. Sequences were derived from peripheral blood, sampled on day 0 of AZD1222 vaccination. These receptors all stem from an adult in good health. Each CDR3 is given with its conserved first and last residue. Each record gives: CDR3 DNA, CDR3 protein, D gene, J gene, clone size, V gene. D genes are given only for firm matches. Some rows have no size entry. The others give once, few or many, or a class for an expanded clone.

TGTGCCAGCAGTGAATTTCGGGCAGGAGAGACCCAGTACTTC,CASSEFRAGETQYF,NA,TRBJ2-5,few,TRBV2
TGTGCCATCGGTCTGACTAGCGATCTCAATGAGCAGTTCTTC,CAIGLTSDLNEQFF,TRBD2,TRBJ2-1,NA,TRBV10-3
TGTGCCAGCAGCCTAAGGGGGACCGGGAAGAATGTCTACGAGCAGTACTTC,CASSLRGTGKNVYEQYF,NA,TRBJ2-7,NA,TRBV7-8
TGCGCCAGCAGCCAAGTCATACAGGGAGCCAAAAACATTCAGTACTTC,CASSQVIQGAKNIQYF,NA,TRBJ2-4,NA,TRBV4-3
TGTGCCAGCAGTGCCAGGGATCTAACACCGCAAGATACGCAGTATTTT,CASSARDLTPQDTQYF,NA,TRBJ2-3,NA,TRBV28
TGTGCCTGGAGTGCACCATATCGGAGACAGGGGTCCACTGAAGCTTTCTTT,CAWSAPYRRQGSTEAFF,TRBD1,TRBJ1-1,NA,TRBV30
TGTGCCAGCAGCTTAGTAAGACAGAACACTGAAGCTTTCTTT,CASSLVRQNTEAFF,NA,TRBJ1-1,NA,TRBV7-8
TGTGCCAGCAGCCACCTCGCCCCGGGAGCGGGCTACACCTTC,CASSHLAPGAGYTF,NA,TRBJ1-2,NA,TRBV14
TGTGCCAGCAGTTCACGAAGGGCGGTAAGCAATGAGCAGTTCTTC,CASSSRRAVSNEQFF,NA,TRBJ2-1,NA,TRBV28
TGCGCCAGCAGCGGTGTTGCCCCGGGCCTACACAAGGAGCAGTTCTTC,CASSGVAPGLHKEQFF,NA,TRBJ2-1,NA,TRBV5-1
TGTGCCACTAGTCCCCCCAGGGGGGACAACACTGAAGCTTTCTTT,CATSPPRGDNTEAFF,TRBD1,TRBJ1-1,NA,TRBV19
TGTGCCAGCAGCTTAGCCCAGCCTAATTCACCCCTCCACTTT,CASSLAQPNSPLHF,NA,TRBJ1-6,NA,TRBV11-2
TGTGCCAGCAGTTACTCGTACAGGGGCTCCTACGAGCAGTACTTC,CASSYSYRGSYEQYF,TRBD1,TRBJ2-7,NA,TRBV6-5
TGTGCCAGCAGTGAGGGCGGAACCGTTAACTATGGCTACACCTTC,CASSEGGTVNYGYTF,NA,TRBJ1-2,few,TRBV25-1
TGTGCCAGCAGTGGGCCGGGTGGGGTCGACACTGAAGCTTTCTTT,CASSGPGGVDTEAFF,NA,TRBJ1-1,NA,TRBV2
TGTGCCATCCTGGAGGGACAGGTCCCCTACGAGCAGTACTTC,CAILEGQVPYEQYF,TRBD1,TRBJ2-7,NA,TRBV19
TGTGCCAGCAGCGGTGACAGCTCGCCATCTGGAAACACCATATATTTT,CASSGDSSPSGNTIYF,NA,TRBJ1-3,NA,TRBV5-4
TGTGCCAGCAGTTTATCGAGGGGTACCTATGGCTACACCTTC,CASSLSRGTYGYTF,NA,TRBJ1-2,NA,TRBV27
TGTGCCAGCAGACATCCTGGGGGGGGAGGGCTGAACGAGCAGTACTTC,CASRHPGGGGLNEQYF,TRBD2,TRBJ2-7,NA,TRBV28
TGTGCCAGCAGCCAAGAAGGATGGGGGGTCCCGAACACCGGGGAGCTGTTTTTT,CASSQEGWGVPNTGELFF,NA,TRBJ2-2,NA,TRBV3-1/TRBV3-2